This T cell receptor beta chain was found in a study of blood T cell repertoires in COVID-19. Trimming at V came to 4 bases and at J to 6 bases, leaving 10 bases not matched to a gene. The germline V gene has CDR1 SGHRS and CDR2 YFSETQ. The CDR3 runs 16 residues. Data came from immunoSEQ multiplex PCR; TCRdb stores just in-frame clones and leaves some out. The data contain over 50,000 clones, approximately 90% of them singletons. The material sequenced was peripheral blood. The sequence was obtained from a human donor in a cohort sampled during active COVID-19. The chain employs TRBV5-1 and TRBJ2-7, with 13 bases aligning to TRBD2. Here the CDR3 reads CASSPGLAGDGGEQYF. The CDR3 nucleotides are TGCGCCAGCAGCCCCGGACTAGCGGGAGATGGCGGCGAGCAGTACTTC.